This entry features one T cell receptor (beta chain) sequence. The antigen is undetermined. V lost 2 bases and J 7 bases, leaving 11 bases between the germline ends. The V gene's germline CDR1 is SGHTA and CDR2 FQGNSA. CDR3 length equals 13 residues. Using its own MiXCR run on the reads, TCRdb lists one record per CDR3 protein. Altogether roughly 700,000 distinct CDR3 sequences are present, around a third being singletons, with the ten largest covering roughly 18%. This sample stems from a study of T cell repertoires in cytomegalovirus infection. Study at large: Researchers turned to recently identified HLA-C-restricted CMV epitopes as well as well-studied HLA-B-restricted ones. It was the public TCR beta signatures that indicated both CMV infection and matching HLA type.

Study-wide points: The ex vivo response showed dominance by HLA-C-restricted CMV-specific TCR beta clonotypes.

The chain carries TRBV7-2 and TRBJ1-1; D gene ambiguous. This sequence was found in a human donor in good health (CMV status not recorded). Some clones in this sample may be carry-over from other donors' samples. The sample here was cultured PBMCs, taken from culture after CMV antigen stimulation. This CDR3 reads CASSLSPSVEAFF. CDR3 DNA sequence: TGTGCCAGCAGCTTATCTCCCTCGGTTGAAGCTTTCTTT. Together with reference TRBV7-2 and TRBJ1-1, the CDR3 gives the full variable domain: GAGVSQSPSNKVTEKGKDVELRCDPISGHTALYWYRQSLGQGLEFLIYFQGNSAPDKSGLPSDRFSAERTGGSVSTLTIQRTQQEDSAVYLCASSLSPSVEAFFGQGTRLTVV.